This record covers a single T cell receptor beta chain. What it recognizes is unknown. The data belong to a study of OX40 agonist ivuxolimab in advanced cancers. Study-level background: Ivuxolimab, an antibody that agonizes OX40 (CD134), was administered to the patients. Hepatocellular carcinoma, melanoma, renal cell or head and neck cancer affected the dose-escalation patients. Mean age roughly 65 years, range 23 to 79; roughly 82% male.

The study's findings and limits: By week 6 at 0.1 to 3.0 mg/kg, blood CD4+ and CD8+ T cells had expanded clonally.

Germline CDR1 is SGHRS and CDR2 is YFSETQ. This CDR3 is built from 14 residues. V was pared by 4 bases and J by 4 bases, with 14 bases between. The data were produced by immunoSEQ multiplex PCR, yet TCRdb's version contains in-frame clones alone and is incomplete. Among 30,000 or so clones listed, 70% to 85% were seen once. V gene TRBV5-1 combines with J gene TRBJ2-5, with D unresolved. The source of this sequence is an adult with an advanced solid tumor such as melanoma, head and neck, liver or kidney cancer. The specimen comprised CD4+ or CD8+ T cells sorted from blood, sampled in a trial of the OX40 agonist ivuxolimab. In nucleotides, the CDR3 is TGCGCCAGCAGCCCTAGAACAGCGACAGAGACCCAGTACTTC. Protein sequence: CASSPRTATETQYF. Supplemented by reference TRBV5-1 and TRBJ2-5, the full variable domain reads KAGVTQTPRYLIKTRGQQVTLSCSPISGHRSVSWYQQTPGQGLQFLFEYFSETQRNKGNFPGRFSGRQFSNSRSEMNVSTLELGDSALYLCASSPRTATETQYFGPGTRLLVL.